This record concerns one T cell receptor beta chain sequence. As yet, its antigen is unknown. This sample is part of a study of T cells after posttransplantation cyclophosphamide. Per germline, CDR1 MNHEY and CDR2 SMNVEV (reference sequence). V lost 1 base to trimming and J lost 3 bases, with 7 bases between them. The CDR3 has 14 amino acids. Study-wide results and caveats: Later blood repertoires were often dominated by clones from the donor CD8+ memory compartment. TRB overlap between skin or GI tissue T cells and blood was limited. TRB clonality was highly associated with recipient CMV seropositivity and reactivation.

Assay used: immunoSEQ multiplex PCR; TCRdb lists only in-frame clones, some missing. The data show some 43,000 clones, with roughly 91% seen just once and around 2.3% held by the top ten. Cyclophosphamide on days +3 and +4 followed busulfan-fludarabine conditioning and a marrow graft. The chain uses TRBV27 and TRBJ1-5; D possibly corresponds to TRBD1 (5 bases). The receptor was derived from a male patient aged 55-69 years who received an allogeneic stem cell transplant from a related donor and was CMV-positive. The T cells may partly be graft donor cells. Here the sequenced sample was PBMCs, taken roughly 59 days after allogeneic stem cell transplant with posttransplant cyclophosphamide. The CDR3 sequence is CASSLWGDNQPQHF. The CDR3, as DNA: TGTGCCAGCAGTTTATGGGGGGACAATCAGCCCCAGCATTTT.